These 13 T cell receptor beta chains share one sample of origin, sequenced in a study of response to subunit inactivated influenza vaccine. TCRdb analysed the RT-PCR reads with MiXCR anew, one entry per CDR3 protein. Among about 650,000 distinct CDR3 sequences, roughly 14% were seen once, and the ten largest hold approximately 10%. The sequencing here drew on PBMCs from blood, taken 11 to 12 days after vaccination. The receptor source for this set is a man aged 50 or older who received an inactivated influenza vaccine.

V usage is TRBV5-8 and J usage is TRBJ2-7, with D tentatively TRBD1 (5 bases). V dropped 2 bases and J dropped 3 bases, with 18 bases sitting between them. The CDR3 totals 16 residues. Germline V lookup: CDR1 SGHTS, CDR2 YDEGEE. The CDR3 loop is CASSFIQQGSFYEQYF. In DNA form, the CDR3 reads TGTGCCAGCAGCTTCATACAGCAGGGATCGTTCTACGAGCAGTACTTC.

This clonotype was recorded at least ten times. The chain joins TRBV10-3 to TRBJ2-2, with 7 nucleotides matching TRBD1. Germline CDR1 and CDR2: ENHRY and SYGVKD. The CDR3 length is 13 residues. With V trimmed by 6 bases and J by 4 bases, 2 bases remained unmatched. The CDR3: CAIRSGGTGELFF. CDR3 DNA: TGTGCCATCAGGTCAGGGGGCACCGGGGAGCTGTTTTTT.

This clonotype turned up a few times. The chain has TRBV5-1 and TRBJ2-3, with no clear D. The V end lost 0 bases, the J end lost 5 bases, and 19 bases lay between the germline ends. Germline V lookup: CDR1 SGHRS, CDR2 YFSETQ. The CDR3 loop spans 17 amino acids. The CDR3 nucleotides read TGCGCCAGCAGCTTGGTTCGTTGGGATTGGGTAGGAGATACGCAGTATTTT. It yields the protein CASSLVRWDWVGDTQYF.

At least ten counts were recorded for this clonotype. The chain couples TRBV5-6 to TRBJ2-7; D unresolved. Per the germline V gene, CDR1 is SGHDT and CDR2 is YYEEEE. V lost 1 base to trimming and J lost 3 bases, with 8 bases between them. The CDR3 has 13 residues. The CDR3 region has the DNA TGTGCCAGCAGCTTGTACGGCAACTACGAGCAGTACTTC. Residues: CASSLYGNYEQYF.

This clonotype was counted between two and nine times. Written as DNA, the CDR3 is TGCGCCAGCAGCCAAGGGATAGCGGGGACTCGTCATGAGCAGTTCTTC. As protein: CASSQGIAGTRHEQFF. This chain uses TRBV4-3 with TRBJ2-1; 8 positions agree with TRBD2. Per germline, CDR1 LGHNA and CDR2 YSLEER. The CDR3 has 16 amino acids. J was trimmed by 8 bases and V by 1 base; bases with no gene match: 10.

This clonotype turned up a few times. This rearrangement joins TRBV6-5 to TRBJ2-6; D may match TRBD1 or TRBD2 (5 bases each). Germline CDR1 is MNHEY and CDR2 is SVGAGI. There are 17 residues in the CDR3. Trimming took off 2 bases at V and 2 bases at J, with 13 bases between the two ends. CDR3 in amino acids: CASSYGAGTPGANVLTF. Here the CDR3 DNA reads TGTGCCAGCAGTTACGGAGCCGGGACCCCTGGGGCCAACGTCCTGACTTTC.

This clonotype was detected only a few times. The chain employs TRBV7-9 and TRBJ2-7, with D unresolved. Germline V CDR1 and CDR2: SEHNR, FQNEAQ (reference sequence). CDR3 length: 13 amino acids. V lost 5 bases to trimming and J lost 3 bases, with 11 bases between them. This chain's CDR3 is CASSITDGYEQYF. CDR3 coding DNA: TGTGCCAGCAGCATTACCGACGGCTACGAGCAGTACTTC.

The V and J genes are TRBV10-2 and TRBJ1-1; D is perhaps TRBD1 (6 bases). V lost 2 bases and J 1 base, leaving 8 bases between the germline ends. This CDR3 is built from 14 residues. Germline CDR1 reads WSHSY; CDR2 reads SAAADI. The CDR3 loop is CASSEQGKNTEAFF. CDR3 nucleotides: TGCGCCAGCAGTGAGCAGGGGAAGAACACTGAAGCTTTCTTT.

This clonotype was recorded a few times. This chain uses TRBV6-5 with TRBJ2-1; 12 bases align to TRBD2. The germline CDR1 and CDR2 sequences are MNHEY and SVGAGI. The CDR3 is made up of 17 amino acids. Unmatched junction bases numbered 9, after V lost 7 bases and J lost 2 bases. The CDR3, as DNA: TGTGCCAGCAATTTCGCTAGCGGGGGGGCAGCCTACAATGAGCAGTTCTTC. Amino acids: CASNFASGGAAYNEQFF.

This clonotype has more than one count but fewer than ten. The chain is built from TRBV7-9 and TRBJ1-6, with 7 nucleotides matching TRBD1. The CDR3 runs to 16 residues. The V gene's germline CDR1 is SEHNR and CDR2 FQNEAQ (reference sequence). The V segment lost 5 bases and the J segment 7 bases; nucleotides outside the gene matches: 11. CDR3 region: CASSTRQGAGNSPLHF. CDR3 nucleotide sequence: TGTGCCAGCAGCACCAGACAGGGCGCGGGGAATTCACCCCTCCACTTT.

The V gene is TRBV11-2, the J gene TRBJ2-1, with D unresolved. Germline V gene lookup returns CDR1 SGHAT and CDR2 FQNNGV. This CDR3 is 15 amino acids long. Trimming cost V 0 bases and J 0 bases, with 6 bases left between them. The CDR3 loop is CASSLDTLSYNEQFF. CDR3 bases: TGTGCCAGCAGCTTAGACACCCTCTCCTACAATGAGCAGTTCTTC.

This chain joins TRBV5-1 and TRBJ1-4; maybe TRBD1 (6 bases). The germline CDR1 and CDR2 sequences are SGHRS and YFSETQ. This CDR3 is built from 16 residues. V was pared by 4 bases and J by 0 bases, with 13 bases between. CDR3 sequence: CASSVRAGATNEKLFF. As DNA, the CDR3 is TGCGCCAGCAGCGTGCGAGCAGGGGCAACTAATGAAAAACTGTTTTTT. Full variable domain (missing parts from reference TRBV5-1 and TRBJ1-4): KAGVTQTPRYLIKTRGQQVTLSCSPISGHRSVSWYQQTPGQGLQFLFEYFSETQRNKGNFPGRFSGRQFSNSRSEMNVSTLELGDSALYLCASSVRAGATNEKLFFGSGTQLSVL.

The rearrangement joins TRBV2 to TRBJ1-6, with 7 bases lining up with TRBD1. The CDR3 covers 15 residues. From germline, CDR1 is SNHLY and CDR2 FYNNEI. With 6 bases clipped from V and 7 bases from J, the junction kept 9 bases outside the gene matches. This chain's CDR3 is CASRNNRGWNSPLHF. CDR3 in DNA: TGTGCCAGCAGAAACAACAGGGGTTGGAATTCACCCCTCCACTTT.